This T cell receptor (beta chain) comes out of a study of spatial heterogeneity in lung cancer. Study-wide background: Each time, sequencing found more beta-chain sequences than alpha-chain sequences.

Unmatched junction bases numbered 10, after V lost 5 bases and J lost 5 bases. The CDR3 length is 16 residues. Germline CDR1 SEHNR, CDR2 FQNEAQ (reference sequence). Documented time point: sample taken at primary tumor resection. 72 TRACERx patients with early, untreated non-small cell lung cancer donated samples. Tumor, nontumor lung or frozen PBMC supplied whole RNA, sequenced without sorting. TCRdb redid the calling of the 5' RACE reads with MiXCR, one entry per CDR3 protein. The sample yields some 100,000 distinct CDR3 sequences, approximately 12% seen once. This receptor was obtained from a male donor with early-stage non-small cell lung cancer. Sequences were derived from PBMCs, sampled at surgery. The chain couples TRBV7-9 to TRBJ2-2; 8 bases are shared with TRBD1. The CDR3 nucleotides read TGTGCCAGCAGCCCCCCCGGGACAGGATGGACCGGGGAGCTGTTTTTT. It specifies CASSPPGTGWTGELFF.